This T cell receptor (beta chain) was sequenced in a study of cytomegalovirus exposure and HLA in healthy donors. Researchers ran the PCR with 60 Vbeta and 13 Jbeta primers. Sequenced by immunoSEQ multiplex PCR; TCRdb stores in-frame clones only, minus some. Here the sample spans 130,000 to 150,000 clones, 75% to 80% being singletons. The sample was PBMCs. This TCR derives from a woman aged 18-29 years in good health and CMV-seropositive.

The DNA of the CDR3 is TGTGCCAGCCGGGACAGGGGGCGAGGCGAGGAAAAACTGTTTTTT. Translating it yields CASRDRGRGEEKLFF. The chain recombines TRBV2 with TRBJ1-4, with 12 bases identical to TRBD1. This CDR3 contains 15 residues. Germline V gene lookup returns CDR1 SNHLY and CDR2 FYNNEI. The V and J ends lost 8 bases and 8 bases, in that order; junction bases with no gene match: 9.